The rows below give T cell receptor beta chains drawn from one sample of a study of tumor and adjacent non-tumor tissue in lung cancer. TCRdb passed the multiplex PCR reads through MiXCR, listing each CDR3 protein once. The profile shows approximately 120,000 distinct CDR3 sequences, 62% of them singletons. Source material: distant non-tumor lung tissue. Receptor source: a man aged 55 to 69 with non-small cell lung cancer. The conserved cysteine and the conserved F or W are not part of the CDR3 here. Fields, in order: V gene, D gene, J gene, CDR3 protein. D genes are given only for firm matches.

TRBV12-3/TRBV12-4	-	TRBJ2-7	ASSTLAYEQC
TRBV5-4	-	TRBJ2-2	ASSPDIGELF
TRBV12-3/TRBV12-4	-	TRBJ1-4	ASSLGFNRVNEKLF
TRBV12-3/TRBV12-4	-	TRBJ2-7	ASNGDIAYEQY
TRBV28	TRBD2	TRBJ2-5	ASNLSYPTSGYQETQY
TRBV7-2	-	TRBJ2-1	ASSSRNYNEQF
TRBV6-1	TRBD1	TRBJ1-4	ASRGTGFEKLF
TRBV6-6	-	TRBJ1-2	ASSYQPGQGKWSNYGYT
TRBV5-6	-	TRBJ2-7	ASSFDRRAYEQY
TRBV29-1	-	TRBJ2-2	RVASVGTGELF
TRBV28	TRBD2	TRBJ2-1	ASGSTGTRPGKSSYNEQF
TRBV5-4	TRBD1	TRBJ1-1	ASSFGSQGASEAF
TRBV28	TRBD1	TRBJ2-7	ARRDRDRAYYEQY
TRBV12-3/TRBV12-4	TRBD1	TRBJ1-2	ASSPSDRVYDYT
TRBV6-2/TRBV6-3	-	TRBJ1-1	ANSYGRDGLKTEAF
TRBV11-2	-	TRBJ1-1	SSNPRGGENTEAF
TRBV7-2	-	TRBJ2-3	TSSPIGASTDTQY
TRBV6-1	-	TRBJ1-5	ASRAQITNQPQH
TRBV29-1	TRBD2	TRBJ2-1	SSQLADNEQF
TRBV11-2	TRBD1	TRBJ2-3	TSTKGQGTDTQY
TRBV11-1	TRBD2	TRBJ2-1	ASSLVGLAEVSYNEQF
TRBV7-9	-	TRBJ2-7	ASSPGGTDGLPFYEQY
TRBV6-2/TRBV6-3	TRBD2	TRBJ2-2	ASSYRVPSGGPNTGELF
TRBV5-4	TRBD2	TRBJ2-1	ASSRSSGGPVDEQF
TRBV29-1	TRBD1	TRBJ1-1	SVAYRGSNTEAF
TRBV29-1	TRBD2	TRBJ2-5	SVFEGLVGGPDKETQY
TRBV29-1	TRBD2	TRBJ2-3	GIGAGRITDTQY
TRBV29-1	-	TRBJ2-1	SEWIDNEQS
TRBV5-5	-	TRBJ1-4	ASSFSRGTGKLF
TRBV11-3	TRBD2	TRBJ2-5	ASSLRGSQETLY
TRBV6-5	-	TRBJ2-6	ASGGVFSGANVLT
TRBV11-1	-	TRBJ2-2	ARSRRTGELF
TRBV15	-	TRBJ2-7	ATRASADSYEQY
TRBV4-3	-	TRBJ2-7	ASSQESGTEQY
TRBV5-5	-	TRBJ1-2	ASSLVAGVYVYT
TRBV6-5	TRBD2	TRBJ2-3	ASSPTRGGPLDTQY
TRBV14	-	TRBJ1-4	ASSQDGATNEKLF
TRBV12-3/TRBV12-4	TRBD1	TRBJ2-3	ASSRRDRGNTDTQY
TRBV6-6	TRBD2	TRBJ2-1	TSSQGLAGGSYNEQF
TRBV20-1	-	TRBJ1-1	RGGVQNVNTEAF
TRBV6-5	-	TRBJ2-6	ATQTVSSGAIVLT
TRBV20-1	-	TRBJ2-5	TAGDTKLQETQY
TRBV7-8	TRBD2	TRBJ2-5	ASSLVWGGKETQY
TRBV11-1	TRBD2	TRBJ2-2	ASSIGRGLNTWELF
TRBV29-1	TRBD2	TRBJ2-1	SHGASSGDYNEQF
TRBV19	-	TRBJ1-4	ASSSGRSEKLF
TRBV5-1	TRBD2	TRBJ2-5	TSSPAGGETQY
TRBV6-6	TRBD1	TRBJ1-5	ASSPHTQMGQEDGKPQH
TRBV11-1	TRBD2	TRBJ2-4	TSSLDLAGVGNILY
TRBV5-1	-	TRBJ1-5	ASNLDSRGNQPQH
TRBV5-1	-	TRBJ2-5	ASSGGSFQETQY
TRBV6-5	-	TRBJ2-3	ASSYYSRPSGDKQY
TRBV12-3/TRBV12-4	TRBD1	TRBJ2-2	ASSRGRDAGELF
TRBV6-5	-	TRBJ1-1	ASSSSGSRTEAF
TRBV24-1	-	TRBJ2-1	ATSDASVQGFNEQF
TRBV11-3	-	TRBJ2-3	ASSPRLRGTDTQY
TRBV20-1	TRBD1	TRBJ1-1	SASPRDRNNEAF
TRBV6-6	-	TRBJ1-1	ASSYGAFPNTEAS
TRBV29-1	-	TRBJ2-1	NVERGPGNEQF